This passage covers 4 T cell receptor beta chains from one sample sequenced in a study of cytomegalovirus exposure and HLA in healthy donors. The primer mix had 60 Vbeta and 13 Jbeta primers. Repertoires were generated with immunoSEQ multiplex PCR, while TCRdb's copy carries only in-frame clones and drops some. The sample holds around 140,000 clones; 76% are singletons and the top ten take less than 2%. Material for sequencing was PBMCs. The receptor source for this set is a female donor in good health and CMV-seropositive.

The rearrangement joins TRBV18 to TRBJ2-2, with 7 positions matching TRBD1. The CDR3 covers 16 residues. Germline CDR1 is KGHSH and CDR2 is LQKENI. V lost 3 bases and J lost 1; bases outside the gene matches: 5. The CDR3 nucleotides are TGTGCCAGCTCACCCAATTACAGGGGGAACACCGGGGAGCTGTTTTTT. This codes for CASSPNYRGNTGELFF.

The chain employs TRBV6-5 and TRBJ1-4; 7 nucleotides line up with TRBD1. The length of the CDR3 is 15 residues. CDR1 MNHEY and CDR2 SVGAGI come from the germline V gene. The V and J ends lost 6 bases and 2 bases, in that order; junction bases with no gene match: 6. The CDR3 spells CASRQPGQTNEKLFF. DNA for the CDR3: TGTGCCAGCAGACAACCGGGACAGACTAATGAAAAACTGTTTTTT.

The rearrangement uses TRBV10-3 and TRBJ1-1; TRBD1 aligns across 8 bases. Germline CDR1 ENHRY, CDR2 SYGVKD. Losses at the gene ends were 5 bases for V and 1 base for J; bases not matched to a gene: 3. The CDR3 runs 14 residues. The CDR3: CAISRTGGNTEAFF. The DNA of the CDR3 is TGTGCCATCAGTCGAACAGGGGGGAACACTGAAGCTTTCTTT.

The V call is TRBV15, the J call TRBJ2-1; TRBD2 is a possible D gene (5 bases). The CDR3 loop spans 12 amino acids. The germline V and J ends were trimmed by 4 bases and 9 bases, with 10 bases remaining between them. Per the germline V gene, CDR1 is LNHNV and CDR2 is YYDKDF (reference sequence). CDR3 in amino acids: CATSTYGGEQFF. The CDR3 coding sequence is TGTGCCACCAGCACGTACGGAGGTGAGCAGTTCTTC.